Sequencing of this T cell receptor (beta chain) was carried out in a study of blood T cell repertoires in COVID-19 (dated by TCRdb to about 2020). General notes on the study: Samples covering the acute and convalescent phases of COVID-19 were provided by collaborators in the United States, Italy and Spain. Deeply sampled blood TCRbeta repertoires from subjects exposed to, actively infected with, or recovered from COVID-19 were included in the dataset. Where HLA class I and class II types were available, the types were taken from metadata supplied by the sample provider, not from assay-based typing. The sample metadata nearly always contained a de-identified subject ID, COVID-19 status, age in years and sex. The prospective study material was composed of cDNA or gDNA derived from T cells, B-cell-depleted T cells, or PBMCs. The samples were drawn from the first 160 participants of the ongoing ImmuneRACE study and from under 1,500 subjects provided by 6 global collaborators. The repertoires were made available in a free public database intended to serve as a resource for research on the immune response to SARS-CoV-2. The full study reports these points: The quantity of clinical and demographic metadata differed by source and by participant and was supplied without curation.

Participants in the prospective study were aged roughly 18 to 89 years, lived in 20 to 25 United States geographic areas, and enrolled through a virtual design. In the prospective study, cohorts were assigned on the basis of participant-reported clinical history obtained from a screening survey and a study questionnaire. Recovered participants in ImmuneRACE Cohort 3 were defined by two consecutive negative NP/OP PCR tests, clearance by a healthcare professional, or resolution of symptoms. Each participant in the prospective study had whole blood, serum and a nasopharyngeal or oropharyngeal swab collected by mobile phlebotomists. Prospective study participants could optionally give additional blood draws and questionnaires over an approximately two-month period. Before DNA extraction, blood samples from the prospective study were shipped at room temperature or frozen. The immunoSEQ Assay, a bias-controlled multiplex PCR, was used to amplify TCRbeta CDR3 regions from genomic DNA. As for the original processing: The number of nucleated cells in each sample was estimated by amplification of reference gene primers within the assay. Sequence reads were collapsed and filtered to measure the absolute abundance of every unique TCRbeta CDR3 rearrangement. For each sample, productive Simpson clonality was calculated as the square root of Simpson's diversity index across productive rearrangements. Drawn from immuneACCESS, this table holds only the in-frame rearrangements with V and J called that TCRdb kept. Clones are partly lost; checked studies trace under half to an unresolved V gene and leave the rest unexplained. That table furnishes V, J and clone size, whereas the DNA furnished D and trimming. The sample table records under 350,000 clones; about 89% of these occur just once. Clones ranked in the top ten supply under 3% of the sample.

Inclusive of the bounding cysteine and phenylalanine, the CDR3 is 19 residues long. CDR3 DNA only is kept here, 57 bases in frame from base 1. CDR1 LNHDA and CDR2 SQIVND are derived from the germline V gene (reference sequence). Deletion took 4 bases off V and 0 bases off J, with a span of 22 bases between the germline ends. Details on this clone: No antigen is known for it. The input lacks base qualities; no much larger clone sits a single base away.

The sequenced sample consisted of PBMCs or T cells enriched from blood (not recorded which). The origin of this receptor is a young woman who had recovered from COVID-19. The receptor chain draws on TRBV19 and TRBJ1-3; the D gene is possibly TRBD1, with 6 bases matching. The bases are TGTGCCAGTAGTAAATGGGGTTTGACAGGTACGACCTCTGGAAACACCATATATTTT. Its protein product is CASSKWGLTGTTSGNTIYF.